The rows below give T cell receptor beta chains drawn from one sample of a study of radiation and T cells in renal cell carcinoma. Repertoires were generated with immunoSEQ multiplex PCR, while TCRdb's copy carries only in-frame clones and drops some. This sample has almost 20,000 clones, with roughly two thirds found just once. The source material was tumor tissue, sampled from a patient whose treatment included radiotherapy and nephrectomy. The receptors here all came from a woman in her sixties or seventies with renal cell carcinoma. Both conserved end residues are trimmed from each CDR3. Fields, in order: J gene, V gene, clone size, CDR3 protein. The size field is filled for only some rows; it gives once, few, many or a size class.

TRBJ1-6 TRBV4-2 medium-sized ASSQIRKGAGSPLH
TRBJ1-1 TRBV2 few ASSERRQTEAF
TRBJ1-1 TRBV21-1 few ASSKENWDREVNTEAF
TRBJ2-7 TRBV6-1 - ASSGDSYEQY
TRBJ2-3 TRBV7-2 - ASTNGQRTDTQY
TRBJ1-5 TRBV18 - ASSPDSGNQPQH
TRBJ2-7 TRBV18 - ASSRDRGIYEQY
TRBJ2-5 TRBV5-1 - ASSTDRGRQETQY
TRBJ2-1 TRBV7-2 - ASSSEIYNEQF
TRBJ2-1 TRBV19 medium-sized ASSPGTGLINEQF
TRBJ2-3 TRBV9 - ASSVEKKGGKSTDTQY
TRBJ2-2 TRBV11-2 few ASSPRTSGLTDTGELF
TRBJ2-3 TRBV5-1 - ASSLRGRADTQY
TRBJ2-7 TRBV2 - ASQVGTGNHEQY
TRBJ2-7 TRBV30 few AWRAGLGISYEQY
TRBJ1-6 TRBV12-5 - AKPGQVGSPLH
TRBJ2-5 TRBV7-9 - ASSLGVRVGETQY
TRBJ1-3 TRBV7-2 few ASSLDPGHRAGNTIY
TRBJ1-4 TRBV4-2 - ASSQDQGATNEKLF
TRBJ1-1 TRBV7-9 - ASTPVWGVGEAF
TRBJ1-6 TRBV18 - ASSPEGTDNSPLH
TRBJ1-2 TRBV9 few ASTPMGNPSGGGYT
TRBJ1-6 TRBV30 - AWGGQGLVSPLH
TRBJ2-7 TRBV4-2 once ASSQSGTLSSYEQY
TRBJ2-2 TRBV19 - ASSPRTANTGELF
TRBJ1-2 TRBV2 - ASTATGYGYT
TRBJ1-1 TRBV11-3 few ASSLEFGVKAF
TRBJ2-7 TRBV7-2 - ASSFGPYEQY
TRBJ2-7 TRBV5-8 once ASSRGRLSYEQY
TRBJ1-4 TRBV6-1 - ASSEPRGRGEKLF
TRBJ1-2 TRBV6-5 - ASQGVYGYT
TRBJ1-2 TRBV14 - ASSQVDSALYGYT
TRBJ2-1 TRBV7-9 - ASSLAGGYNEQF
TRBJ1-6 TRBV30 few AWSRAGGGGSPLH
TRBJ2-5 TRBV5-1 - ASSLWGEETQY
TRBJ1-2 TRBV5-1 - ASSYNRDSNGYT
TRBJ1-4 TRBV30 - AWSGTGTWGEKLF
TRBJ2-7 TRBV6-5 - ASSYSMIRGYEQY
TRBJ2-7 TRBV5-1 - ASSPGDRDLYEQY
TRBJ2-1 TRBV7-2 - ASSLGSRGSQAEQF
TRBJ2-1 TRBV19 - ASSGTGYNEQF
TRBJ2-3 TRBV7-2 - ASSSGLAGQRTDTQY
TRBJ2-5 TRBV7-3 few ASSPGGRLQETQY
TRBJ1-4 TRBV9 few ASSVSSGGEKLF
TRBJ2-1 TRBV11-3 - ASSSGTSGYNEQF
TRBJ1-2 TRBV6-5 - ASRPRQGANYGYT
TRBJ1-5 TRBV19 few ASMGGQGGNQPQH
TRBJ2-7 TRBV27 - ASSNSQGPYEQY
TRBJ2-3 TRBV7-2 - ASSLVPAGGHTDTQY